This T cell receptor beta chain was sequenced in a study of radiotherapy plus CTLA-4 blockade in lung cancer. Study summary: Objective responses were observed in 15% to 20% of patients, and disease control was achieved by 31%. Study-level points and caveats: TCR clones from tumors expanded in blood after radiotherapy plus ipilimumab. Interferon-beta and early blood T cell clone dynamics reportedly predicted response best.

Focal radiation with ipilimumab CTLA-4 blockade was given to patients with chemo-refractory metastatic non-small-cell lung cancer. Regarding this clone: Its antigen is as yet unknown.

Data came from immunoSEQ multiplex PCR; TCRdb stores just in-frame clones and leaves some out. The sample has about 120,000 clones; more than 65% are singletons. The V end lost 7 bases, the J end lost 4 bases, and 19 bases lay between the germline ends. Germline V gives CDR1 MDHEN, CDR2 SYDVKM. The CDR3 is made up of 15 amino acids. This sequence joins TRBV28 and TRBJ2-5; D perhaps matches TRBD1 (5 bases). The sample consisted of peripheral blood, taken from a patient treated with radiotherapy plus ipilimumab. The origin of this receptor is a human donor with non-small cell lung cancer who had a partial response to radiotherapy plus ipilimumab. This CDR3 is CASITSVGVGETQYF. Written as DNA, the CDR3 is TGTGCCAGCATCACCTCGGTAGGGGTTGGAGAGACCCAGTACTTC. Filled out from reference TRBV28 and TRBJ2-5, the complete variable domain reads DVKVTQSSRYLVKRTGEKVFLECVQDMDHENMFWYRQDPGLGLRLIYFSYDVKMKEKGDIPEGYSVSREKKERFSLILESASTNQTSMYLCASITSVGVGETQYFGPGTRLLVL.